This TCR beta chain was sequenced in a study of OX40 agonist ivuxolimab in advanced cancers. Sequencing was performed with immunoSEQ multiplex PCR; in TCRdb, only in-frame clones are kept and a portion is missing. This sample has some 39,000 clones, with 80% to 90% found just once. The clonotype comes from an adult with an advanced solid tumor such as melanoma, head and neck, liver or kidney cancer. This material consisted of CD4+ or CD8+ T cells sorted from blood, taken in a trial of the OX40 agonist ivuxolimab.

Written as DNA, the CDR3 is TGTGCCAGCAGCTGGACTAGCGGGGTCTACTACGAGCAGTACTTC. Translated, it gives CASSWTSGVYYEQYF. The chain is built from TRBV7-9 and TRBJ2-7, with TRBD2 matching over 12 bases. With 4 bases clipped from V and 3 bases from J, the junction kept 4 bases outside the gene matches. Germline V CDR1 and CDR2: SEHNR, FQNEAQ (reference sequence). This CDR3 comprises 15 residues.